This T cell receptor beta chain was profiled in a study of OX40 agonist ivuxolimab in advanced cancers. Study-level information: Intravenous ivuxolimab was administered to patients every 2 weeks at 0.01 to 10 mg/kg. Allowance was made for prior anti-PD-1, anti-PD-L1 or anti-CTLA-4 therapy, and around 44% had some.

The V end was cut by 4 bases, the J end by 8 bases, with 14 bases between. The CDR3 is made up of 12 amino acids. Germline V gene lookup returns CDR1 GTSNPN and CDR2 SVGIG (reference sequence). Assay: immunoSEQ multiplex PCR; the TCRdb copy retains only in-frame clones and omits some. The sample has tens of thousands of clones; 85% to 90% are singletons. This receptor was obtained from an adult with an advanced solid tumor such as melanoma, head and neck, liver or kidney cancer. This chain connects TRBV30 to TRBJ1-2, with a possible D match to TRBD1 (6 bases). This sample comprised CD4+ or CD8+ T cells sorted from blood, obtained in a trial of the OX40 agonist ivuxolimab. The DNA for the CDR3 is TGTGCCTGGACCGTGACCAGGGGCGGCTACACCTTC. This sequence encodes CAWTVTRGGYTF.